This T cell receptor beta chain appears in the sequencing data of a study of blood T cells in healthy people across ages. A sample-barcoded 5' primer and a J-beta primer mix were used in a second PCR of roughly 6 to 11 cycles. One entry per CDR3 protein, called by TCRdb with MiXCR from the 5' RACE reads. Here the sample spans 1 million or so distinct CDR3 sequences, under 30% being singletons. The data were also submitted as part of a second study, on T cells of mothers and their children.

This sequence originates from a girl aged 2 to 10 in good health. The specimen sequenced was blood.

CDR3 DNA sequence: TGTGCCAGCAACGGGGGACCCAACGAGCAGTACTTC. Translating gives CASNGGPNEQYF. The chain carries TRBV6-5 and TRBJ2-5, with a possible D match to TRBD2 (6 bases). Matching the DNA end better, TRBJ2-7 makes the J call doubtful. CDR1 is MNHEY and CDR2 is SVGAGI in the germline V gene. There are 12 residues in the CDR3.